This entry describes one TCR beta chain. Original processing notes: Estimation of nucleated cell counts relied on the amplification of reference gene primers. Data came from immunoSEQ multiplex PCR; TCRdb stores just in-frame clones and leaves some out. V, J and clone size reflect that table, while D and trimming were determined from the DNA. This table holds about 36,000 clones, about 81% found once. From germline, CDR1 is SGHNT and CDR2 YENEEA. The CDR3 consists of 14 residues. The V gene end was trimmed by 4 bases and the J gene end by 5 bases; junction bases not matched to a gene: 7. This sample was taken from a study of blood T cell repertoires in COVID-19. About the study: Samples came from the United States, Italy and Spain, spanning acute and convalescent COVID-19. Sources were T cells, B-cell-depleted T cells, or PBMCs; the material itself was cDNA or gDNA.

J is TRBJ1-1 and V is TRBV11-3; 7 bases match TRBD1. The source of this sequence is a human donor in a cohort sampled during active or convalescent COVID-19. The donor label of this sample is uncertain. The sequenced sample consisted of peripheral blood. The CDR3 DNA reads as TGTGCCAGCAGCTCCGACAGGGACGAGACTGAAGCTTTCTTT. This encodes CASSSDRDETEAFF.